These T cell receptor beta chains were read from a single sample in a study of post-analysis software for immune sequencing data. TCRdb reprocessed the PCR reads with MiXCR, giving one entry per CDR3 protein. The sample lists about 500,000 distinct CDR3 sequences; 40% to 55% were seen once. Sequenced input: blood. The receptor source for this set is a girl aged 5-17 years with multiple sclerosis. Both conserved end residues are part of each CDR3. Fields, in order: clone size, J gene, D gene, V gene, CDR3 DNA, CDR3 protein. A D gene is named only where the DNA matches it firmly. Part of the rows lack a size; the others show once, few, many or a class for expanded clones.

>-|TRBJ2-3|-|TRBV7-9
TGTGCCAGCAGCTCGTCCTTAACCACAGATACGCAGTATTTT
CASSSSLTTDTQYF
>-|TRBJ2-3|-|TRBV15
TGTGCCACCAGCAGAGATATATTACAGGAAACAGATACGCAGTATTTT
CATSRDILQETDTQYF
>few|TRBJ2-4|TRBD2|TRBV29-1
TGCAGCGTTAGGGGAAGAGCGATAGCGGGAAACGGTTACATTCAGTACTTC
CSVRGRAIAGNGYIQYF
>-|TRBJ2-7|-|TRBV12-3/TRBV12-4
TGTGCCAGCAGTTTATTTGGGACGATCAACGAGCAGTACTTC
CASSLFGTINEQYF
>-|TRBJ2-2|-|TRBV7-2
TGTGCCAGCAGCTTAAACCCTAGCGCGAACACCGGGGAGCTGTTTTTT
CASSLNPSANTGELFF
>-|TRBJ2-7|TRBD2|TRBV20-1
TGCAGTGCTAGAGGACTAGCGGGAGGTATCGAGCAGTACTTC
CSARGLAGGIEQYF
>few|TRBJ2-7|TRBD1|TRBV6-2/TRBV6-3
TGTGCCAGCAGCCCGACAGGGGTTGGTCACTACGAGCAGTACTTC
CASSPTGVGHYEQYF
>few|TRBJ1-2|TRBD1|TRBV27
TGTGCCAGCAGTTTTGGACAGGAAATGACTAACTATGGCTACACCTTC
CASSFGQEMTNYGYTF
>-|TRBJ2-1|TRBD1|TRBV6-2/TRBV6-3
TGTGCCAGCAGTTCTGACAGGGGATACAATGAGCAGTTCTTC
CASSSDRGYNEQFF
>-|TRBJ2-3|TRBD1|TRBV28
TGTGCCAGCAGGGAGCGACAGGGACCCACAGATACGCAGTATTTT
CASRERQGPTDTQYF
>-|TRBJ2-3|-|TRBV6-6
TGTGCCAGCATCCCCACAGGCTCTGATACGCAGTATTTT
CASIPTGSDTQYF
>few|TRBJ2-7|-|TRBV27
TGTGCCAGCAGTTTATATGGACAGACCTCCTACGAGCAGTACTTC
CASSLYGQTSYEQYF
>-|TRBJ1-1|-|TRBV29-1
TGCAGCGTTCCATCTGGGAGGTTTGAAGCTTTCTTT
CSVPSGRFEAFF
>-|TRBJ2-1|TRBD2|TRBV10-3
TGTGCCATCAGTGAGTCAACTAGCGGGGTGGATGAGCAGTTCTTC
CAISESTSGVDEQFF
>-|TRBJ2-7|-|TRBV15
TGTGCCACCAGCAGAGCGGGAGCTAGCCCCTACGAGCAGTACTTC
CATSRAGASPYEQYF
>-|TRBJ1-1|-|TRBV29-1
TGCAGCGTCAGTTTACGGGGGGGACATGAAGCTTTCTTT
CSVSLRGGHEAFF
>-|TRBJ2-2|-|TRBV10-3
TGTGCCATCAGTGATCTCAGCCTCCCTTTTAACACCGGGGAGCTGTTTTTT
CAISDLSLPFNTGELFF
>-|TRBJ2-7|-|TRBV4-1
TGCGCCAGCAGCCAAGATAGGGGGGGCAGGTCCCCCAACGAGCAGTACTTC
CASSQDRGGRSPNEQYF
>-|TRBJ2-3|-|TRBV6-1
TGTGCCAGCAGTGAAACACCCGGGACCCCCACAGATACGCAGTATTTT
CASSETPGTPTDTQYF
>-|TRBJ2-5|TRBD2|TRBV29-1
TGCAGCGTAACGGGACTAGCGGGAGTTAAGCGAGAGACCCAGTACTTC
CSVTGLAGVKRETQYF
>-|TRBJ2-5|-|TRBV6-5
TGTGCCAGCAGTTACTCTGGGCTAGGAGAGGCCCAGTACTTC
CASSYSGLGEAQYF
>-|TRBJ2-7|TRBD2|TRBV20-1
TGCAGTGCTAGAGGCAGCTTTAGCGGGGCCTACGAGCAGTACTTC
CSARGSFSGAYEQYF
>few|TRBJ2-1|-|TRBV27
TGTGCCAGCAGTTTATCTATAGGCCCCCATGAGCAGTTCTTC
CASSLSIGPHEQFF
>-|TRBJ2-7|-|TRBV7-9
TGTGCCAGCAGCCCCCCCGGGCTTGGTTACGAGCAGTACTTC
CASSPPGLGYEQYF
>few|TRBJ1-4|-|TRBV24-1
TGTGCCACCAGTGATCAACATCGTGCCGATGAAAAACTGTTTTTT
CATSDQHRADEKLFF
>few|TRBJ1-4|-|TRBV5-1
TGCGCCAGCAGCTCGACAGTGCGGAATGAAAAACTGTTTTTT
CASSSTVRNEKLFF
>-|TRBJ1-2|-|TRBV10-3
TGTGCCATCAGGGAGTCGCTGGGAATTGGCTACACCTTC
CAIRESLGIGYTF
>-|TRBJ2-7|TRBD1|TRBV6-2/TRBV6-3
TGTGCCAGCAGTTCCTATGGACAGGTTCGTGACGAGCAGTACTTC
CASSSYGQVRDEQYF
>few|TRBJ2-7|TRBD1|TRBV29-1
TGCAGCGTCGCTTCGGCACAGGGGGCTTACGAGCAGTACTTC
CSVASAQGAYEQYF
>few|TRBJ2-1|TRBD2|TRBV20-1
TGCAGTGCTAGGTCTAGCGGGAGCTCCTACAATGAGCAGTTCTTC
CSARSSGSSYNEQFF
>few|TRBJ2-3|TRBD2|TRBV7-2
TGTGCCAGCAGCTTTCTAGCGGGAGTCAGCACAGATACGCAGTATTTT
CASSFLAGVSTDTQYF
>-|TRBJ2-5|-|TRBV6-5
TGTGCCAGCAGTTACCGGACAGTCAGTGAGCAGTACTTC
CASSYRTVSEQYF
>-|TRBJ2-7|-|TRBV6-5
TGTGCCAACAGTTACATCGGACTAGGGGGGTCCGAGCAGTACTTC
CANSYIGLGGSEQYF
>-|TRBJ1-1|-|TRBV12-3/TRBV12-4
TGTGCCAGCAGTTCCTACGGGAACCCCCAGGACACTGAAGCTTTCTTT
CASSSYGNPQDTEAFF
>few|TRBJ2-6|TRBD1|TRBV6-5
TGTGCCAGCAGTAAGACAGGGTCTGGGGCCAACGTCCTGACTTTC
CASSKTGSGANVLTF
>-|TRBJ1-6|-|TRBV7-9
TGTGCCAGCAGCTTAGATGGGGATTCACCCCTCCACTTT
CASSLDGDSPLHF
>-|TRBJ1-5|-|TRBV25-1
TGTGCCAGCCAAGGTGGGGGGGGGTTGGGTCAGCCCCAGCATTTT
CASQGGGGLGQPQHF
>-|TRBJ2-7|TRBD1|TRBV20-1
TGCAGTGCTAGAGTCGCCGGGACAGGGGCCGAGCAGTACTTC
CSARVAGTGAEQYF
>few|TRBJ1-4|-|TRBV20-1
TGCAGTGCTAGAGATTCAGGACCTCCTTTAGGAAAACTGTTTTTT
CSARDSGPPLGKLFF
>-|TRBJ2-5|-|TRBV11-2
TGTGCCAGCAGCTTCAACTCAGGGGAGGGAGAGACCCAGTACTTC
CASSFNSGEGETQYF
>-|TRBJ2-5|TRBD2|TRBV12-3/TRBV12-4
TGTGCCAGCAGTAGGACTAGCGGGAGTACGGCTCGAGACCAGTACTTC
CASSRTSGSTARDQYF
>-|TRBJ1-2|-|TRBV7-2
TGTGCCAGCAGCCGGGCTCCTAACTATGGCTACACCTTC
CASSRAPNYGYTF
>-|TRBJ2-5|-|TRBV20-1
TGCAGTGCCCCACAGCCTTACCAAGAGACCCAGTACTTC
CSAPQPYQETQYF
>-|TRBJ2-7|-|TRBV7-9
TGTGCCAGCAGCTTAGGGGGTAGTTCCTCCTACGAGCAGTACTTC
CASSLGGSSSYEQYF
>-|TRBJ1-5|-|TRBV12-3/TRBV12-4
TGTGCCAGCAGATATTCTGGAGATCAGCCCCAGCATTTT
CASRYSGDQPQHF
>few|TRBJ1-2|-|TRBV12-3/TRBV12-4
TGTGCCAGCAGTTTAGAGACGGCAGGCGGCTACACCTTC
CASSLETAGGYTF
>-|TRBJ2-3|-|TRBV7-2
TGTGCCAGCAGCTTGTGGGGGTTGGACGCAGATACGCAGTATTTT
CASSLWGLDADTQYF
>-|TRBJ2-5|TRBD1|TRBV5-1
TGCGCCAGCAGCGTCGGGACAGGGAGGGAGACCCAGTACTTC
CASSVGTGRETQYF
>-|TRBJ2-5|-|TRBV28
TGTGCCAGCAGTTCCCTCAGAGCCCCACAGTACTTC
CASSSLRAPQYF
>-|TRBJ2-7|-|TRBV29-1
TGCAGCGTTGAAGATCTTCGGCAGGGGAACGAGCAGTACTTC
CSVEDLRQGNEQYF
>few|TRBJ2-4|-|TRBV20-1
TGCAGTGGTGTGGCGGAGACGGCCAAAAACATTCAGTACTTC
CSGVAETAKNIQYF
>few|TRBJ2-4|-|TRBV27
TGTGCCAGCAGTTCCGACGGCAACCTGGACATTCAGTACTTC
CASSSDGNLDIQYF